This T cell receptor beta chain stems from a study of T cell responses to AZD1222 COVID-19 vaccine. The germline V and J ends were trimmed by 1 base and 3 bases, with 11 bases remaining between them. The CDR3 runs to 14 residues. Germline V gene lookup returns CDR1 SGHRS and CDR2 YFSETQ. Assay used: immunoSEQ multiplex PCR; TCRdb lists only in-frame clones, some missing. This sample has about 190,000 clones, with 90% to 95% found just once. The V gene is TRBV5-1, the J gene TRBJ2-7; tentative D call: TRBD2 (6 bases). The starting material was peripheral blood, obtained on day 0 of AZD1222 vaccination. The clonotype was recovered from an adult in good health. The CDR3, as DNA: TGCGCCAGCAGCTTGACAGTGGAGGGCTACGAGCAGTACTTC. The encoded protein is CASSLTVEGYEQYF.